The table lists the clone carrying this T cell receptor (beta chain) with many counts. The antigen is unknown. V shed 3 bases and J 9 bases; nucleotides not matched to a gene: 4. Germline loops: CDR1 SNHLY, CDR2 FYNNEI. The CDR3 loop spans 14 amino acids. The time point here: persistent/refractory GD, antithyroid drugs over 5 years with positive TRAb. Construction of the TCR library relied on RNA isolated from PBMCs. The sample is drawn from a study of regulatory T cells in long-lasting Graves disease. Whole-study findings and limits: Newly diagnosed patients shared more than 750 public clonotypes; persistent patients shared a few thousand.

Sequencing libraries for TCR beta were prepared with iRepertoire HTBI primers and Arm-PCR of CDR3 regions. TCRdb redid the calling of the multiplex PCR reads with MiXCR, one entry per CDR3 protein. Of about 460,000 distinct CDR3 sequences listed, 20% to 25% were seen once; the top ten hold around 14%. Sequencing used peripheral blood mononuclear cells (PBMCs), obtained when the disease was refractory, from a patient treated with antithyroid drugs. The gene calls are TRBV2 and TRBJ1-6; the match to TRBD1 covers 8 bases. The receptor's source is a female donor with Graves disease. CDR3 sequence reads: CASSDGQGFSPLHF. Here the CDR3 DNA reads TGTGCCAGCAGTGATGGACAGGGTTTTTCACCCCTCCACTTT.